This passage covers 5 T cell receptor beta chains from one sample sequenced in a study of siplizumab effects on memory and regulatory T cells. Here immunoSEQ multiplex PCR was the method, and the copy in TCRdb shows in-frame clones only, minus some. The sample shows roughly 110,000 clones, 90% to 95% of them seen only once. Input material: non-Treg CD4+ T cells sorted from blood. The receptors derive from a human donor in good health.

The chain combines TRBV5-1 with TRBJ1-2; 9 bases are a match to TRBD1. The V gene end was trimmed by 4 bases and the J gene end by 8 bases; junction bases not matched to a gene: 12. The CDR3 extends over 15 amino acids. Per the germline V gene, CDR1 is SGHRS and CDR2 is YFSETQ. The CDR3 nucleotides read TGCGCCAGCAGCCCGGCGGGACAGGGAGAACTCGGCTACACCTTC. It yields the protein CASSPAGQGELGYTF.

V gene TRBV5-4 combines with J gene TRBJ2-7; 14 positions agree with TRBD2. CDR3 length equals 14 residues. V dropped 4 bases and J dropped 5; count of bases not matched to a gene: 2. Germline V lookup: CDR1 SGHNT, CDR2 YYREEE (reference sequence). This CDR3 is CASSPGLAGDEQYF. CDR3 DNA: TGTGCCAGCAGCCCGGGACTAGCGGGGGACGAGCAGTACTTC.

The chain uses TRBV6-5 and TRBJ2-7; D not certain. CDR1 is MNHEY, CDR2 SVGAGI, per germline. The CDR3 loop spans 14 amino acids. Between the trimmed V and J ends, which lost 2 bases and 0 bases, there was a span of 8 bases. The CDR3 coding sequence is TGTGCCAGCAGTTACAAAGGCTACTCCTACGAGCAGTACTTC. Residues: CASSYKGYSYEQYF.

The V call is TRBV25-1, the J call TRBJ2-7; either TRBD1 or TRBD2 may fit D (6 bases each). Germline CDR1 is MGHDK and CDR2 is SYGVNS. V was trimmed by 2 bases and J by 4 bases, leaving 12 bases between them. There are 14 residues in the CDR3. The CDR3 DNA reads TGTGCCAGCAGTGAAACGGGGGCCCTATACGAGCAGTACTTC. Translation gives CASSETGALYEQYF.

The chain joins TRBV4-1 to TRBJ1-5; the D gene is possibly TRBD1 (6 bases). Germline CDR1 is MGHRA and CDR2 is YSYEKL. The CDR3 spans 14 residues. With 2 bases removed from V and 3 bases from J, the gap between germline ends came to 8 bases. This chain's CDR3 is CASSQPGHNQPQHF. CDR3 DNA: TGCGCCAGCAGCCAACCGGGACACAATCAGCCCCAGCATTTT.